The 23 T cell receptor beta chains presented below share a single source sample, sequenced in a study of shared clonotypes between healthy human individuals. TCRdb's table, derived via immunoSEQ multiplex PCR, lists solely in-frame clones and lacks some. Seen here are about 2.3 million clones, 80% to 95% observed once, and the top ten hold approximately 0.4%. The sample was naive CD4+ T cells from PBMCs. Subset specified: CD45RA+ positively selected. Receptors were obtained from a man between 18 and 35 years old in good health. Some clones in this sample may be carry-over from other donors' samples.

As to this clone: This same CDR3 is encoded by further DNA sequences in the sample. J is TRBJ2-5 and V is TRBV15, with D possibly being TRBD1 (5 bases). The CDR3 contains 12 residues. V was shortened by 1 base and J by 5 bases, with 5 bases between the two germline ends. CDR1 and CDR2 (germline): LNHNV, YYDKDF (reference sequence). CDR3 nucleotide sequence: TGTGCCACCAGCAGAGCAGGGGAGACCCAGTACTTC. This codes for CATSRAGETQYF.

This chain connects TRBV15 to TRBJ1-1; D remains ambiguous. V was trimmed by 2 bases and J by 3 bases, leaving 10 bases between them. The CDR3 sequence is 14 residues long. Germline V gene data show CDR1 as LNHNV and CDR2 as YYDKDF (reference sequence). The CDR3: CATSRLSVDTEAFF. Here the CDR3 DNA reads TGTGCCACCAGCAGACTTTCCGTAGACACTGAAGCTTTCTTT.

This clone occurred once. The chain employs TRBV2 and TRBJ1-1, with D possibly matching TRBD1 (6 bases). The CDR3 has 13 residues. In germline, CDR1 is SNHLY, CDR2 FYNNEI. The ends were cut back, 8 bases at V and 1 base at J, with 11 bases in the middle. The CDR3 loop reads CASCTQGNTEAFF. CDR3 DNA sequence: TGTGCCAGCTGTACACAGGGGAACACTGAAGCTTTCTTT.

The chain links TRBV6-5 to TRBJ2-5; perhaps TRBD1 as D (6 bases). The length of the CDR3 is 12 residues. Trimming shortened V by 7 bases and J by 5 bases, and 11 bases separated the two germline ends. In germline, CDR1 is MNHEY, CDR2 SVGAGI. The CDR3 protein is CASKSQGETQYF. The CDR3 DNA follows: TGTGCCAGCAAGTCCCAGGGGGAGACCCAGTACTTC.

A note on this clone: Distinct nucleotide sequences in the sample also encode this CDR3. V is TRBV28 and J is TRBJ2-3, with 7 bases lining up with TRBD1. Trimming at V came to 3 bases and at J to 1 base, leaving 4 bases not matched to a gene. The CDR3 is 15 amino acids. Germline CDR1 and CDR2: MDHEN and SYDVKM. This chain's CDR3 is CASSFAGGGTDTQYF. The CDR3 DNA reads as TGTGCCAGCAGTTTCGCAGGGGGTGGCACAGATACGCAGTATTTT.

The chain is built from TRBV11-1 and TRBJ2-1; D perhaps matches TRBD1 (5 bases). The germline CDR1 and CDR2 sequences are SGHAT and FQDESV (reference sequence). Trimming pared 8 bases from V and 3 bases from J, leaving 14 bases between. This CDR3 has 14 residues. CDR3 sequence: CASQILGVYNEQFF. CDR3 DNA sequence: TGTGCCAGCCAGATCCTAGGGGTCTACAATGAGCAGTTCTTC.

The CDR3 here is CASSRGSRDTQYF. The CDR3 bases are TGTGCCAGCAGTCGGGGGTCGAGAGATACGCAGTATTTT. V is TRBV2 and J is TRBJ2-3; tentative D call: TRBD2 (6 bases). Trimming stripped 5 bases from V and 5 bases from J, with 11 bases between. Germline V gene data show CDR1 as SNHLY and CDR2 as FYNNEI. The CDR3 has 13 amino acids.

J is TRBJ2-1 and V is TRBV5-1; the D gene is possibly TRBD1 (6 bases). Germline-derived CDR1 and CDR2 are SGHRS and YFSETQ. Trimming pared 4 bases from V and 13 bases from J, leaving 33 bases between. CDR3 length: 18 residues. CDR3 loop: CASSPVAGASSRGYTQFF. As DNA, the CDR3 is TGCGCCAGCAGCCCGGTCGCGGGCGCCAGTTCTAGGGGGTATACACAGTTCTTC.

V usage is TRBV7-2 and J usage is TRBJ2-1, with D tentatively TRBD1 (6 bases). This CDR3 is 16 amino acids long. Germline assignment: CDR1 SGHTA and CDR2 FQGNSA. Trimming took 0 bases from V and 4 from J, leaving 13 bases between them. The CDR3 reads CASSLAFRGWYNEQFF. CDR3 nucleotide sequence: TGTGCCAGCAGCTTAGCGTTCAGGGGCTGGTACAATGAGCAGTTCTTC.

V usage is TRBV28 and J usage is TRBJ1-5; no clear D. The ends were cut back, 4 bases at V and 4 bases at J, with 8 bases in the middle. This CDR3 contains 13 residues. Germline lookup yields CDR1 MDHEN and CDR2 SYDVKM. As DNA, the CDR3 is TGTGCCAGCAGTTCCCGAGAGAATCAGCCCCAGCATTTT. The encoded protein is CASSSRENQPQHF.

The V call is TRBV5-1, the J call TRBJ1-2; D is uncertain. The germline V and J ends were trimmed by 0 bases and 8 bases, with 11 bases remaining between them. Germline CDR1 reads SGHRS; CDR2 reads YFSETQ. CDR3 size: 13 residues. CDR3 sequence: CASSLVGVRGYTF. The CDR3 region has the DNA TGCGCCAGCAGCTTGGTTGGCGTGCGCGGCTACACCTTC.

V usage is TRBV5-1 and J usage is TRBJ2-3; weak D call: TRBD2 (6 bases). Per the germline V gene, CDR1 is SGHRS and CDR2 is YFSETQ. The CDR3 has 15 amino acids. The germline V and J ends were trimmed by 9 bases and 11 bases, with 28 bases remaining between them. The CDR3 bases are TGCGCCACCATTGAACCTCCGGGATCAGGCGGGGTGCAGTATTTT. Translation gives CATIEPPGSGGVQYF.

The genes are TRBV5-1 and TRBJ2-1; perhaps TRBD1 as D (5 bases). The CDR3 consists of 14 residues. The V gene's germline CDR1 is SGHRS and CDR2 YFSETQ. The ends were cut back, 0 bases at V and 9 bases at J, with 13 bases in the middle. Written as DNA, the CDR3 is TGCGCCAGCAGCTTGGCAGGGTTGAACCTTGAGCAGTTCTTC. Encoded protein: CASSLAGLNLEQFF.

V gene TRBV5-1 combines with J gene TRBJ1-1; 9 positions match TRBD1. With 4 bases clipped from V and 8 bases from J, the junction kept 6 bases outside the gene matches. This CDR3 region has 13 residues. Germline assignment: CDR1 SGHRS and CDR2 YFSETQ. The CDR3, as DNA: TGCGCCAGCAGCCCAGGACAGGGGAGGGAAGCTTTCTTT. Protein product: CASSPGQGREAFF.

The CDR3 DNA reads as TGTGCCAGCAGTCCCCCGGGACAGTCGAACACTGAAGCTTTCTTT. Amino acids: CASSPPGQSNTEAFF. This chain links TRBV28 with TRBJ1-1; 7 bases match TRBD1. This CDR3 contains 15 residues. CDR1 is MDHEN and CDR2 is SYDVKM in the germline V gene. The V gene end was trimmed by 5 bases and the J gene end by 1 base; junction bases not matched to a gene: 7.

The V gene is TRBV29-1, the J gene TRBJ1-2; D uncertain. The CDR3 is made up of 13 amino acids. CDR1 and CDR2 from the germline V gene are SQVTM and ANQGSEA. Trimming took 4 bases from V and 8 from J, leaving 17 bases between them. The CDR3 DNA reads TGCAGCGTTGGTCTACCCTACGCCGGGGGCTACACCTTC. Protein: CSVGLPYAGGYTF.

V is TRBV19 and J is TRBJ1-1; D might be TRBD1 (6 bases). V lost 10 bases and J 2 bases, leaving 14 bases between the germline ends. Germline V gene lookup returns CDR1 LNHDA and CDR2 SQIVND (reference sequence). The CDR3 has 13 amino acids. The CDR3 coding sequence is TGTGCCACCATGACAGGACCTAACACTGAAGCTTTCTTT. Encoded protein: CATMTGPNTEAFF.

The V and J genes are TRBV2 and TRBJ1-2, with TRBD1 matching 7 bases. V dropped 2 bases and J dropped 3; count of bases not matched to a gene: 9. The CDR3 spans 16 residues. The germline CDR1 and CDR2 sequences are SNHLY and FYNNEI. CDR3 nucleotides: TGTGCCAGCAGTGAACATCCCTCAGGGGGGTACTATGGCTACACCTTC. Its translation is CASSEHPSGGYYGYTF.

This sequence joins TRBV10-3 and TRBJ2-1; 8 bases map to TRBD2. The CDR3 has 16 residues. V gave up 4 bases and J gave up 2 bases; unmatched junction bases: 7. The germline V gene encodes CDR1 ENHRY and CDR2 SYGVKD. The CDR3 is CAISASPGGAYNEQFF. CDR3 coding DNA: TGTGCCATCAGTGCCTCCCCGGGGGGGGCCTACAATGAGCAGTTCTTC.

The chain has TRBV10-3 and TRBJ1-1, with no clear D. This CDR3 region has 14 residues. Trimming took off 5 bases at V and 4 bases at J, with 14 bases between the two ends. Germline V gives CDR1 ENHRY, CDR2 SYGVKD. The CDR3 spells CAISLDGGGTEAFF. CDR3 bases: TGTGCCATCAGTCTGGACGGAGGAGGCACTGAAGCTTTCTTT.

The chain is built from TRBV5-1 and TRBJ2-6, with D perhaps given as TRBD1 or TRBD2 (5 bases each). Germline CDR1 SGHRS, CDR2 YFSETQ. CDR3 size: 17 residues. V dropped 0 bases and J dropped 1 base, with 11 bases sitting between them. CDR3 in amino acids: CASSLAGDVSGANVLTF. In nucleotides, the CDR3 is TGCGCCAGCAGCTTGGCCGGGGACGTTTCTGGGGCCAACGTCCTGACTTTC.

The chain links TRBV5-1 to TRBJ2-7; D gene uncertain. V was cut by 0 bases and J by 1 base, with 8 bases left in between. Germline V gene data show CDR1 as SGHRS and CDR2 as YFSETQ. The CDR3 has 14 residues. The CDR3 region has the DNA TGCGCCAGCAGCTTGGAATACCCTTCCTACGAGCAGTACTTC. Translated, it gives CASSLEYPSYEQYF.

The J gene is TRBJ1-4, the V gene TRBV28; 8 bases agree with TRBD1. Losses at the gene ends were 5 bases for V and 5 bases for J; bases not matched to a gene: 4. This CDR3 is 14 amino acids long. In germline, CDR1 is MDHEN, CDR2 SYDVKM. The CDR3 bases are TGTGCCAGCAGTCAGGGGGCGGGAAATGAAAAACTGTTTTTT. This codes for CASSQGAGNEKLFF. Full variable domain (rest looked up from reference TRBV28 and TRBJ1-4): DVKVTQSSRYLVKRTGEKVFLECVQDMDHENMFWYRQDPGLGLRLIYFSYDVKMKEKGDIPEGYSVSREKKERFSLILESASTNQTSMYLCASSQGAGNEKLFFGSGTQLSVL.